This T cell receptor (beta chain) appears in the sequencing data of a study of memory CD4+ T cells and cytomegalovirus serostatus (dated by TCRdb to about 2019). As for the study more broadly: The cohort comprised 33 healthy Belgian adults, 9 CMV seropositive and some 24 CMV seronegative. CD4+ memory TCRbeta repertoires of a Belgian cohort with known cytomegalovirus serostatus were sequenced in order to replicate a published TCR-based CMV serostatus classifier.

The germline V gene specifies MNHNS as CDR1 and SASEGT as CDR2. From the cysteine up to the phenylalanine, the CDR3 has a length of 14 residues. CDR3 DNA is the only sequence kept; it has 42 bases, read in frame from the first base. The junction carries 12 bases between V and J, which are trimmed by 6 bases and 2 bases respectively. A FACSAria II was used to sort memory CD4+ T cells, defined as single viable CD3+CD4+CD8-CD45RO+ cells. CMV serostatus was assessed using a Roche Elecsys assay, by which serum IgG against CMV pp150, pp28, p38 and p52 was detected. After the samples were thawed, total CD4+ T cells were enriched through positive selection using CD4 magnetic microbeads. The samples came from a separate study whose specific focus was interrogating the CD4+ T cell memory repertoire. Peripheral blood mononuclear cells were isolated and cryopreserved according to standard operating procedures, and serum was stored at -80 degrees C. The staining used CD3-PerCP (BW264/56), CD4-APC (RPA-T4), CD45RO-PE (UCHT1) and CD8-Pacific Orange (3B5) antibodies, and Sytox blue was used to exclude non-viable cells.

Study-wide findings and limitations: Of fewer than 200 previously reported CMV-associated TCRbeta sequences, 55 to 75 appeared in the CD4+ memory repertoires, each in one to five individuals. On the Belgian cohort, the classifier built on the original framework reached a median bootstrapped AUC of roughly 0.94, with a 95% CI of 0.76-1.00. The results were interpreted as suggesting that the CMV-associated TCR signature is mostly present in the CD4+ memory repertoire. Only CD4+CD45RO+ memory cells were sequenced, in contrast to the original study, which included naive and memory CD4+ and CD8+ populations. CMV serostatus prediction reached a median bootstrapped AUC of roughly 0.95 with the original framework and 0.85 to 0.91 with a US-trained random forest.

The Quick-DNA Microprep Kit was used to extract genomic DNA from the sorted cells. Amplification of TCRbeta DNA was done with the immunoSEQ hsTCRbeta kit, following the protocol from the manufacturer. An Illumina MiSeq instrument was used to sequence the TCRbeta libraries. On the authors' methods: Removing out-of-frame sequences left 2 million to 2.5 million distinct TCRbeta sequences, an average of approximately 61,000 per individual. Each individual was scored by the count of 150 to 200 previously reported CMV-associated TCRbeta sequences and the total productive distinct TCRbeta count. A beta-binomial model was reimplemented in Python, and random forests from scikit-learn, run with default parameters, were trained on data from the US cohort. Classifier performance on the Belgian cohort was summarized as median AUC with percentile confidence intervals calculated over 10,000 bootstrap iterations. TCRdb provides this immuneACCESS table in a form limited to in-frame rearrangements. Some clones are lacking; in checked studies, under half of them reflect an unresolved V gene, and why the rest are absent is not known. The D gene and trimming were derived from the DNA, and the V and J assignments and clone size from that table. The sample yields over 65,000 clones; around 80% were counted once. Jointly, the top ten make up 2.6% of the sample.

Of note for this clone: The antigen this receptor binds is unknown. There are no base qualities to consult, and no much larger clone falls within one base.

The clonotype comes from an adult in good health and CMV-seropositive. The sample taken for sequencing was memory CD4+ T cells from blood. The sequence links TRBV6-1 to TRBJ2-3; no D gene is confidently identified. The DNA sequence is TGTGCCAGCAGAGACACCGCTCTCACAGATACGCAGTATTTT. Its amino acids are CASRDTALTDTQYF.